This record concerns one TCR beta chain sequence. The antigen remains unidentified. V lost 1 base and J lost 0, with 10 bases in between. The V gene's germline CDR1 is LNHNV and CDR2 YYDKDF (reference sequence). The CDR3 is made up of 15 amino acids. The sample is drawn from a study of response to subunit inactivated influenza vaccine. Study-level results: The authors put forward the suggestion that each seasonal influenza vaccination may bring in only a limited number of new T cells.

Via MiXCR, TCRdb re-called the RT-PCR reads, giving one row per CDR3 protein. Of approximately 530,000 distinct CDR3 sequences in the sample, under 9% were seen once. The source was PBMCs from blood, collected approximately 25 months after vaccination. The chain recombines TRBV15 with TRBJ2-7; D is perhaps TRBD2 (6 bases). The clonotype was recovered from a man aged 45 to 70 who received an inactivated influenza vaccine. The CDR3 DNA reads TGTGCCACCAGCAGAGGTTGGGGGGACTCCTACGAGCAGTACTTC. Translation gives CATSRGWGDSYEQYF.